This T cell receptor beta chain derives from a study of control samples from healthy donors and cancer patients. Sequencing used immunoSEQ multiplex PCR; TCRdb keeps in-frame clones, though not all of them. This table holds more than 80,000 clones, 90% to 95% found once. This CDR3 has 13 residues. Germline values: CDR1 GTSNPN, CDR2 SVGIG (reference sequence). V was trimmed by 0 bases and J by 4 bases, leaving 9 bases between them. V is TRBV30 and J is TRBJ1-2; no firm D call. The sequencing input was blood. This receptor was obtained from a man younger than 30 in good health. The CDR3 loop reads CAWSVTQFYGYTF. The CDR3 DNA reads TGTGCCTGGAGTGTGACACAGTTCTATGGCTACACCTTC.